This TCR beta chain was sequenced in a study of lymphopenia after photon versus proton radiotherapy. Study-wide results and limits: Relative stability marked proton patients; photon patients lost diversity and naive cells. In patients who died, overall survival fell as post-nadir TCR diversity dropped more. After lymphocyte nadir, photon-treated repertoires showed oligoclonal expansion, especially CD8+ Temra.

About this clone itself: Antigen unknown.

Per germline, CDR1 SGHRS and CDR2 YFSETQ. The CDR3 sequence is 15 residues long. Between the trimmed V and J ends, which lost 1 base and 0 bases, there was a span of 7 bases. The assay was immunoSEQ multiplex PCR, and TCRdb's table has in-frame clones only and misses some. The sample carries about 33,000 clones, 90% recorded once. The rearrangement joins TRBV5-1 to TRBJ1-4; D ambiguous. This material consisted of peripheral blood, taken from a patient treated with photon-based radiotherapy. The clonotype comes from a woman in her forties or fifties with pancreatic cancer. The CDR3 DNA follows: TGCGCCAGCAGCTTGAACACCCCAACTAATGAAAAACTGTTTTTT. Translated, it gives CASSLNTPTNEKLFF.